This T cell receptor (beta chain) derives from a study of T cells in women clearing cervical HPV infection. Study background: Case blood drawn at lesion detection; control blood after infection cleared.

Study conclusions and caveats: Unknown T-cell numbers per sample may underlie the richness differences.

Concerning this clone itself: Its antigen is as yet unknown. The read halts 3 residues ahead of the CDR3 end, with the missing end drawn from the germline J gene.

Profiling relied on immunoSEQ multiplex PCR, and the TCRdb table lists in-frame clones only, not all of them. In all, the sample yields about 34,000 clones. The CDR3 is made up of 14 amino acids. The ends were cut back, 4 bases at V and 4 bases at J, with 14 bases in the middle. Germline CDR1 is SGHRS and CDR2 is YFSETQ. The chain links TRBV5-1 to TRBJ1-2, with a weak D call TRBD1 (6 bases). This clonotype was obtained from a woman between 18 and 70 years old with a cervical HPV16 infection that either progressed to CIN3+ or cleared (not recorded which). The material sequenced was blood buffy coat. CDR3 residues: CASSGGAGSYGYTF. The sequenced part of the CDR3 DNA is TGCGCCAGCAGCGGGGGGGCGGGAAGCTATGGC. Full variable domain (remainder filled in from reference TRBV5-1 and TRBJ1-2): KAGVTQTPRYLIKTRGQQVTLSCSPISGHRSVSWYQQTPGQGLQFLFEYFSETQRNKGNFPGRFSGRQFSNSRSEMNVSTLELGDSALYLCASSGGAGSYGYTFGSGTRLTVV.